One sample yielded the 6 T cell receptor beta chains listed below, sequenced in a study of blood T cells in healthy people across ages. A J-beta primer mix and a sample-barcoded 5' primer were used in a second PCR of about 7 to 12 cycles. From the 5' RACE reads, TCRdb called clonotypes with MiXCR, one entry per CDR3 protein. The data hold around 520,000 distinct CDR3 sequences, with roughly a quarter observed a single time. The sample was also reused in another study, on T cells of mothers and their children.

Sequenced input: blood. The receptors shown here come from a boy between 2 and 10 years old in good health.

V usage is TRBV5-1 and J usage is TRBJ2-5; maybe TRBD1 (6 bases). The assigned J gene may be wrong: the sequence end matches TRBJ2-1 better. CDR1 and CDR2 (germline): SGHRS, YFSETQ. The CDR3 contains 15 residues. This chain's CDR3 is CASSSTGSNYNEQFF. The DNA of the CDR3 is TGCGCCAGCAGTTCAACAGGGTCGAACTACAATGAGCAGTTCTTC.

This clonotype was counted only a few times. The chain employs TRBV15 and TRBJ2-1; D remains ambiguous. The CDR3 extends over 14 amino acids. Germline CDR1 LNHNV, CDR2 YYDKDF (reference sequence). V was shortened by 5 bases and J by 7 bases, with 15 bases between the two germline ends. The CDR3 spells CATSPLGLANEQFF. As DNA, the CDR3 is TGTGCCACCAGCCCCCTGGGGTTGGCTAATGAGCAGTTCTTC.

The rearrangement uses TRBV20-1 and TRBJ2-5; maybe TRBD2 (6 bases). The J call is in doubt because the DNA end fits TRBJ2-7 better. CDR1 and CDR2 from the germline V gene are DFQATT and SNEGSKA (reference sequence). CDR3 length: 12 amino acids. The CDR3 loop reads CSATGTGYEQYF. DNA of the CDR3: TGCAGTGCTACCGGGACTGGATACGAGCAGTACTTC.

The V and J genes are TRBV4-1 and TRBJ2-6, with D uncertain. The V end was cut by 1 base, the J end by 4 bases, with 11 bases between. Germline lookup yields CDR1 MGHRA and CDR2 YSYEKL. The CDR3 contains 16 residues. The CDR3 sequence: CASSQGGHPGANVLTF. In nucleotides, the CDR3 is TGCGCCAGCAGCCAAGGTGGTCACCCGGGGGCCAACGTCCTGACTTTC.

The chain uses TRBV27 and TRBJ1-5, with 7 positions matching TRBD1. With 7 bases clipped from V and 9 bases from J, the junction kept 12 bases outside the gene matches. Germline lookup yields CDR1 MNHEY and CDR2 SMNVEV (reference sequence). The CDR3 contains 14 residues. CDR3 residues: CASTLRAGGRPQHF. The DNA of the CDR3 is TGTGCCAGCACCTTGCGCGCAGGGGGGAGGCCCCAGCATTTT.

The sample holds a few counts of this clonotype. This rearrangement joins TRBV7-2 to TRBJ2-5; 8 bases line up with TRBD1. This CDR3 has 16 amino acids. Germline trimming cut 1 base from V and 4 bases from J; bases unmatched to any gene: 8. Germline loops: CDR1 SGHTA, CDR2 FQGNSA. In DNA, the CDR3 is TGTGCCAGCAGCTTAGTCGGCAGGGGGCGAGGAGAGACCCAGTACTTC. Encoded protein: CASSLVGRGRGETQYF. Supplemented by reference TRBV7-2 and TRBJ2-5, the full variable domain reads GAGVSQSPSNKVTEKGKDVELRCDPISGHTALYWYRQSLGQGLEFLIYFQGNSAPDKSGLPSDRFSAERTGGSVSTLTIQRTQQEDSAVYLCASSLVGRGRGETQYFGPGTRLLVL.